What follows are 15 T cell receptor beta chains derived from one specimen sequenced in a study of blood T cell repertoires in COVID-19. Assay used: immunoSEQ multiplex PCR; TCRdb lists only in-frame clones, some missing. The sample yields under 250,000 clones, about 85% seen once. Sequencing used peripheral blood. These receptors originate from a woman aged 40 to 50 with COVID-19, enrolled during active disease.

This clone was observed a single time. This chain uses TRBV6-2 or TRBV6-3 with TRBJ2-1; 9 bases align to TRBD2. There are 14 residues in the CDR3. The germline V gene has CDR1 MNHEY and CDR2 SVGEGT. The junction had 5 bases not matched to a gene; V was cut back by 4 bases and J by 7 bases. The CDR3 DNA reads TGTGCCAGCAGTTTGCGGGGGGGCTGGAATGAGCAGTTCTTC. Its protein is CASSLRGGWNEQFF.

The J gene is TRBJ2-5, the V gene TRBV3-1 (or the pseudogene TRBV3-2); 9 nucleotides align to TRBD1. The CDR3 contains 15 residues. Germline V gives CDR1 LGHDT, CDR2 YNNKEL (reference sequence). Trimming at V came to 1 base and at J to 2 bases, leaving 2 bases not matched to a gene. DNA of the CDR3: TGTGCCAGCAGCCAAGGTGGGACAGGGCAAGAGACCCAGTACTTC. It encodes CASSQGGTGQETQYF.

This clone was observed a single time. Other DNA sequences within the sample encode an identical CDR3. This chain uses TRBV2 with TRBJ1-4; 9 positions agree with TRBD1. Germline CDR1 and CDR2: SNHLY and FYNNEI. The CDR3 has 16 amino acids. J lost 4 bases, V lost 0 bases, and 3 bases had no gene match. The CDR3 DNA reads TGTGCCAGCAGTGAAGCGGGGACAGGGAATAATGAAAAACTGTTTTTT. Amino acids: CASSEAGTGNNEKLFF.

The CDR3 loop reads CASSSRQGWQPQHF. CDR3 in DNA: TGTGCCAGCAGTAGTCGACAGGGTTGGCAGCCCCAGCATTTT. The chain links TRBV6-2 or TRBV6-3 to TRBJ1-5; 7 bases fit TRBD1. CDR1 and CDR2 (germline): MNHEY, SVGEGT. V lost 5 bases, J lost 7 bases, and 8 bases stayed unmatched. CDR3 length equals 14 residues.

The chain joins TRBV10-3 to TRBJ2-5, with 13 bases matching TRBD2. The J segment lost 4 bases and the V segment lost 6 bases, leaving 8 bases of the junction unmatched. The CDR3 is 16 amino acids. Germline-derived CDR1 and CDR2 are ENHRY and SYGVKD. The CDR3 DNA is TGTGCCATCAGACCCACTAGCGGGGGGGCCCCAGAGACCCAGTACTTC. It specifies CAIRPTSGGAPETQYF.

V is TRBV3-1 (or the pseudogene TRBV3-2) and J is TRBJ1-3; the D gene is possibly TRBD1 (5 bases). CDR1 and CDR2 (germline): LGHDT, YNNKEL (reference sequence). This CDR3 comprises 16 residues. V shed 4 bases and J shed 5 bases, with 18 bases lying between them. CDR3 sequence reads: CASSPDGGGMRNTIYF. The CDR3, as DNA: TGTGCCAGCAGCCCCGATGGGGGGGGTATGCGAAACACCATATATTTT.

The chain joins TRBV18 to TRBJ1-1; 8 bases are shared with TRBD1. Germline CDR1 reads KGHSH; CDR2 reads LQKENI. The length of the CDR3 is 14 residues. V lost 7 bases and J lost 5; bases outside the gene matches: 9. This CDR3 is CASLTTGGGTEAFF. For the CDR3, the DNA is TGTGCCAGCTTAACTACAGGGGGTGGGACTGAAGCTTTCTTT.

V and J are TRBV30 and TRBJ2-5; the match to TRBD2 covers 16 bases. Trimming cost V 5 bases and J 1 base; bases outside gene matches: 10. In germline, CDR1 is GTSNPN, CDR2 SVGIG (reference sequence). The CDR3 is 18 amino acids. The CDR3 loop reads CAWGGLAGGSLPQETQYF. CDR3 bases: TGTGCCTGGGGGGGACTAGCGGGAGGGTCTCTCCCCCAAGAGACCCAGTACTTC.

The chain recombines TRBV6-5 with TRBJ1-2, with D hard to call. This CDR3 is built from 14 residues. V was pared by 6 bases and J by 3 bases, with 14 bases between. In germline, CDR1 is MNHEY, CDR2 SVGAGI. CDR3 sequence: CASSVAPVDYGYTF. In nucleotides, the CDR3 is TGTGCCAGCAGCGTAGCCCCGGTGGACTATGGCTACACCTTC.

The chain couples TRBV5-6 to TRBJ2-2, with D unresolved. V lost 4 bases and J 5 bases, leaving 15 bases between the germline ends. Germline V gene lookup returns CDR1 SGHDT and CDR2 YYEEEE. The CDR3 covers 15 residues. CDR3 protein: CASSQRLIRTGELFF. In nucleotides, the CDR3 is TGTGCCAGCAGCCAAAGACTGATAAGGACCGGGGAGCTGTTTTTT.

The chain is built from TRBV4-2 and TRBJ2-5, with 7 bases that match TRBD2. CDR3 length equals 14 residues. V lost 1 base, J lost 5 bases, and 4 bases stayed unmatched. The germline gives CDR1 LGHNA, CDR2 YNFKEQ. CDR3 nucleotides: TGTGCCAGCAGCCAAGGGGAGGGGATGGAGACCCAGTACTTC. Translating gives CASSQGEGMETQYF.

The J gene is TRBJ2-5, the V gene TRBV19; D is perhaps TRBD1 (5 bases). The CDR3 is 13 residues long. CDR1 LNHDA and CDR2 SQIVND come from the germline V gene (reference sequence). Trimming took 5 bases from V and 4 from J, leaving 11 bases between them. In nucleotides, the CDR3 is TGTGCCAGTAGTCAGGGCTGGGGAGAGACCCAGTACTTC. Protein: CASSQGWGETQYF.

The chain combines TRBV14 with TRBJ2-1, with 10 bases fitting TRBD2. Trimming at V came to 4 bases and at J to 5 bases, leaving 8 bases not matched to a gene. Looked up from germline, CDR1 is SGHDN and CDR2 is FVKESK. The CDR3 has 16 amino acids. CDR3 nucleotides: TGTGCCAGCAGCCGGTTGGGACTAGCGAGGAACAATGAGCAGTTCTTC. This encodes CASSRLGLARNNEQFF.

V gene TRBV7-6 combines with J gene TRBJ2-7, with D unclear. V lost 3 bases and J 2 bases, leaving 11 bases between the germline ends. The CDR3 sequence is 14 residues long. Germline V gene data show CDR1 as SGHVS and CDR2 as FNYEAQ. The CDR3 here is CASSFQAGPYEQYF. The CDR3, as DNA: TGTGCCAGCAGCTTTCAGGCTGGCCCCTACGAGCAGTACTTC.

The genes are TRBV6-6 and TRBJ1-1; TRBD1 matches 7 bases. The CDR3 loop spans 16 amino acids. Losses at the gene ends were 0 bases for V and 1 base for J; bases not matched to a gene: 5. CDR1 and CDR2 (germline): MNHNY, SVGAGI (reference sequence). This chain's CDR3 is CASSYSWGTENTEAFF. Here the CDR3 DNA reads TGTGCCAGCAGTTACTCGTGGGGGACAGAGAACACTGAAGCTTTCTTT.